Sequencing of this TCR beta chain was carried out in a study of blood T cell repertoires in COVID-19. Whole-study context: Samples representing acute and convalescent COVID-19 were sourced from the United States, Italy and Spain. Sources were T cells, B-cell-depleted T cells, or PBMCs; the material itself was cDNA or gDNA.

Original analysis: Estimated nucleated cell counts came from reference gene primer amplification. TCRdb's copy holds only in-frame clones and misses some; the assay was immunoSEQ multiplex PCR. V and J calls and clone size come straight from that table; D and trimming were deduced from the DNA. The sample has around 440,000 clones; approximately 88% are singletons. A Seattle source enrolled patients during active infection and followed them longitudinally. This CDR3 spans 13 amino acids. V was shortened by 0 bases and J by 3 bases, with 6 bases between the two germline ends. Germline CDR1 is LGHNA and CDR2 is YNFKEQ.

This receptor was identified in a woman between 50 and 59 years old with COVID-19, enrolled during active disease. Sequencing used peripheral blood. V and J are TRBV4-2 and TRBJ2-7, with D uncertain. The CDR3 loop reads CASSQERGYEQYF. The DNA of the CDR3 is TGTGCCAGCAGCCAAGAACGAGGCTACGAGCAGTACTTC.